This T cell receptor beta chain comes out of a study of cytomegalovirus exposure and HLA in healthy donors. Study-wide results and limits: TCR beta sequences reportedly predicted most subjects' HLA-A and HLA-B alleles accurately. Reportedly, fewer N-insertions than the roughly 700-donor mean appeared in an Asian-associated ancestry cluster in a later analysis. Highly shared sequence variants in one cluster were likely a sequencing artifact.

With regard to this clone: Its target is not known.

Trimming took 2 bases from V and 6 from J; bases not matched to a gene: 7. CDR3 length equals 15 residues. The V gene's germline CDR1 is SGHNT and CDR2 YYREEE (reference sequence). Use of 60 Vbeta and 13 Jbeta primers characterized the PCR. This table comes from immunoSEQ multiplex PCR, and its TCRdb copy is limited to in-frame clones, with some not included. The table shows 90,000 to 110,000 clones, with roughly 70% occurring only once. All the people who gave samples were healthy bone marrow donors. The TCR originated in a man between 35 and 55 years old in good health and CMV-seronegative. Sequencing input: PBMCs. The chain recombines TRBV5-4 with TRBJ2-1; 8 bases match TRBD1. This chain's CDR3 is CASSFRQGSGNEQFF. The CDR3, as DNA: TGTGCCAGCAGCTTTCGACAGGGGTCCGGCAATGAGCAGTTCTTC. The whole variable domain, remainder taken from reference TRBV5-4 and TRBJ2-1, is ETGVTQSPTHLIKTRGQQVTLRCSSQSGHNTVSWYQQALGQGPQFIFQYYREEENGRGNFPPRFSGLQFPNYSSELNVNALELDDSALYLCASSFRQGSGNEQFFGPGTRLTVL.